The entry below gives a single TCR beta chain sequence along with its context. There is no known antigen for this receptor. There are no base qualities to consult, and no much larger clone falls within one base. The germline V end is reduced by 4 bases and the J end by 10 bases; junction bases left unmatched: 11. From the germline V gene (reference sequence), CDR1 is SGHNT and CDR2 is YYREEE. The CDR3 covers 15 residues, taking in both the cysteine and the phenylalanine. The entry retains the CDR3 DNA only, 45 bases that are in frame from base 1. The protocol used for the library was PCR. Sequenced using an Illumina HiSeq 2500. Molecular barcoding was employed in the preparation of TCR libraries, with unique molecular identifiers being used to normalize TCRbeta repertoire quantification. TCRdb ran its own pipeline on the public reads, namely fastp trimming at Q25 and MiXCR clone calling, and kept in-frame beta chains. Each entry merges the rows of one CDR3 protein and shows their most common DNA and genes. The sample table holds some 78,000 distinct CDR3 sequences, of which approximately 14% were seen once. Clones ranked in the top ten supply 27% of the sample.

The data were obtained in a study of T-cell reconstitution after alpha-beta-depleted transplantation in children (dated by TCRdb to the mid-2010s). About the investigation overall: Using TCR repertoire profiling, the study followed T-cell immune reconstitution in a quantitative way in children after TCRalphabeta/CD19-depleted allogeneic hematopoietic cell transplantation.

Study-wide conclusions, independent of this receptor: Apparently early alphabetaT-cell count recovery about two months after transplant reportedly relied on only several hundred rapidly expanded clones derived from non-depleted graft cells. In some patients, high TCRbeta diversity at day 60 was attributed to recipient T cells and intrathymic progenitors that had survived conditioning. Over the following months the frequencies of hyperexpanded clones went down, and after one year T-cell counts and TCRbeta diversity were mostly credited to newly produced T cells.

Sample treatment or condition, as interpreted from the label and publication: allogeneic hematopoietic cell transplantation with graft depleted of TCRalphabeta T cells and CD19 B cells. The transplant recipients were children given TCRalphabeta/CD19-depleted allogeneic hematopoietic cell grafts. Sample: PBMCs, mostly from graft donor cells, taken 180 days after TCRalphabeta/CD19-depleted stem cell transplant. The sequence joins TRBV5-4 to TRBJ2-1; 10 bases in between match TRBD2. The sequence came from a male patient under 10 years old who had a stem cell transplant for acute lymphoblastic leukemia, so the T cells may come from the graft donor. For the CDR3, the sequence is CASSGAPSGGPEQFF. Read as DNA, the sequence is TGTGCCAGCAGCGGGGCCCCTAGCGGGGGCCCAGAGCAGTTCTTC.